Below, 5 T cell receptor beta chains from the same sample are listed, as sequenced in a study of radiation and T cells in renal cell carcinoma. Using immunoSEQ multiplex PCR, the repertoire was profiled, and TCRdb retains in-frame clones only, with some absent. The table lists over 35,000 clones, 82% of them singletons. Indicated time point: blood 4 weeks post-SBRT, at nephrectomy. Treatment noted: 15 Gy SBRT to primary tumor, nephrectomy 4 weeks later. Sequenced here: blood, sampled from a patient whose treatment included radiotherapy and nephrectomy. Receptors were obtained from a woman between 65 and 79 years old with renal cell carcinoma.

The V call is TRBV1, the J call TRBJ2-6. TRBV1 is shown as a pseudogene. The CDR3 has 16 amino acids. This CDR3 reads CTSSQVTVSGANVLTF. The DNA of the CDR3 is TGCACCAGCAGCCAAGTTACCGTCTCTGGGGCCAACGTCCTGACTTTC.

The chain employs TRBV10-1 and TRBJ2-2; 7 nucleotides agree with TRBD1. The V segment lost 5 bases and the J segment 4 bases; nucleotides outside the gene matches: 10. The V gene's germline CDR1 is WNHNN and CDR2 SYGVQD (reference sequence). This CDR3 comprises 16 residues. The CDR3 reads CASSSPDRQSTGELFF. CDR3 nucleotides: TGCGCCAGCAGTTCACCGGACAGGCAGAGCACCGGGGAGCTGTTTTTT.

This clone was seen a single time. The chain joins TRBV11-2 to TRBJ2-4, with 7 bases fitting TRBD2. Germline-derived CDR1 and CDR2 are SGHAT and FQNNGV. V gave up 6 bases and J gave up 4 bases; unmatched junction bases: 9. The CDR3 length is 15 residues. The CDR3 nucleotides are TGTGCCAGCAGAGCCACGGGACTAAGGAAAAACATTCAGTACTTC. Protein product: CASRATGLRKNIQYF.

CDR3 region: CASSPEQGGSSPLHF. For the CDR3, the DNA is TGCGCCAGCAGCCCCGAACAGGGGGGTAGTTCACCCCTCCACTTT. The J gene is TRBJ1-6, the V gene TRBV4-1, with 8 bases lining up with TRBD1. CDR1 and CDR2 (germline): MGHRA, YSYEKL. Trimming at V came to 4 bases and at J to 9 bases, leaving 8 bases not matched to a gene. This CDR3 is 15 amino acids long.

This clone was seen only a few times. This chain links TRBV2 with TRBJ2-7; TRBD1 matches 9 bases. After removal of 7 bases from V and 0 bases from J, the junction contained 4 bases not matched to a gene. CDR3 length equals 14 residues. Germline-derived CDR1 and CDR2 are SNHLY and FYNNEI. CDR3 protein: CASTSTGGSYEQYF. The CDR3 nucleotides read TGTGCCAGCACTTCGACAGGGGGCTCCTACGAGCAGTACTTC.